A selection of T cell receptor beta chains follows, all from one sample in a study of regulatory T cells in long-lasting Graves disease. TCRdb re-analysed the multiplex PCR reads in MiXCR, keeping a single row per CDR3 protein. This table holds roughly 490,000 distinct CDR3 sequences, under 25% found once. The source material was peripheral blood mononuclear cells (PBMCs), sampled when the disease was refractory, from a patient treated with antithyroid drugs. These TCRs come from a female donor with Graves disease. CDR3s include the opening cysteine and the closing phenylalanine or tryptophan. The order of the fields is D gene, J gene, V gene, clone size, CDR3 DNA, CDR3 protein. D genes are given only for firm matches. Only part of the rows carry a size: once, few, many, or a class if the clone is expanded.

d_gene: .; j_gene: TRBJ2-2; v_gene: TRBV20-1; abundance: .; CDR3nt: TGCAGTGCTAGAGTTATCGGGGAGCTGTTTTTT; CDR3aa: CSARVIGELFF
d_gene: .; j_gene: TRBJ1-3; v_gene: TRBV6-2/TRBV6-3; abundance: .; CDR3nt: TGTGCCAGCAGTCTAAGTGACTCTGGAAACACCATATATTTT; CDR3aa: CASSLSDSGNTIYF
d_gene: TRBD2; j_gene: TRBJ2-7; v_gene: TRBV28; abundance: many; CDR3nt: TGTGCCAGCAGTGACGGACTAGCGGGACCCTACGAGCAGTACTTC; CDR3aa: CASSDGLAGPYEQYF
d_gene: .; j_gene: TRBJ1-2; v_gene: TRBV20-1; abundance: many; CDR3nt: TGCAGTGCGGGGGGCGGGGGCCAAGACTATGGCTACACCTTC; CDR3aa: CSAGGGGQDYGYTF
d_gene: .; j_gene: TRBJ1-1; v_gene: TRBV5-1; abundance: few; CDR3nt: TGCGCCAGCAGCTTGGCACTGGGGGGGAACACTGAAGCTTTCTTT; CDR3aa: CASSLALGGNTEAFF
d_gene: .; j_gene: TRBJ2-5; v_gene: TRBV10-3; abundance: many; CDR3nt: TGTGCCACGGGGGGACAGAAGGGAGAGACCCAGTACTTC; CDR3aa: CATGGQKGETQYF
d_gene: .; j_gene: TRBJ2-4; v_gene: TRBV28; abundance: many; CDR3nt: TGTGCCAGCAGTTTTCCAGAGGCGGGGAACATTCAGTACTTC; CDR3aa: CASSFPEAGNIQYF
d_gene: .; j_gene: TRBJ2-7; v_gene: TRBV5-1; abundance: .; CDR3nt: TGCGCCAGCAGAGATGGTACGGGAGACGAGCAGTACTTC; CDR3aa: CASRDGTGDEQYF
d_gene: .; j_gene: TRBJ1-2; v_gene: TRBV29-1; abundance: .; CDR3nt: TGCAGCACCGTTGGGGGTTCTAACTATGGCTACACCTTC; CDR3aa: CSTVGGSNYGYTF
d_gene: .; j_gene: TRBJ1-5; v_gene: TRBV20-1; abundance: few; CDR3nt: TGCAGTGCTAGGGTCTGGGGAGGGGACCATCAGCCCCAGCATTTT; CDR3aa: CSARVWGGDHQPQHF
d_gene: TRBD1; j_gene: TRBJ1-4; v_gene: TRBV2; abundance: many; CDR3nt: TGTGCCAGCACCATTCAACAGGGGGCAAGTGAAAAACTGTTTTTT; CDR3aa: CASTIQQGASEKLFF
d_gene: .; j_gene: TRBJ2-7; v_gene: TRBV6-1; abundance: many; CDR3nt: TGTGCCAGCAGTCGCCGGGACGGGCCCTACGAGCAGTACTTC; CDR3aa: CASSRRDGPYEQYF
d_gene: TRBD1; j_gene: TRBJ1-2; v_gene: TRBV3-1; abundance: many; CDR3nt: TGTGCCAGCAGCCAGGGGCAGGGGGTTAACTATGGCTACACCTTC; CDR3aa: CASSQGQGVNYGYTF
d_gene: TRBD1; j_gene: TRBJ1-2; v_gene: TRBV5-8; abundance: .; CDR3nt: TGTGCCAGCAGCCACCCGGGGGGACAGGGCGTACTCTCCAACTATGGCTACACCTTC; CDR3aa: CASSHPGGQGVLSNYGYTF
d_gene: TRBD1; j_gene: TRBJ2-1; v_gene: TRBV7-3; abundance: .; CDR3nt: TGTGCCAGCAGCTTAGCTGGCGGGACAGGGGTCGGTGAGCAGTTCTTC; CDR3aa: CASSLAGGTGVGEQFF